The 29 T cell receptor beta chains listed next were all sequenced from one sample in a study of graft-versus-host responses after intestinal transplantation. Libraries were prepared by immunoSEQ multiplex PCR; TCRdb keeps only in-frame clonotypes and omits some of them. The profile shows 55,000 to 85,000 clones, 70% to 90% of them singletons. These TCRs' antigens remain unknown. The specimen comprised unstimulated CD8+ T cells sorted from spleen or lymph node cells, sampled before intestinal transplant. All receptors derive from a human donor who received an intestinal transplant.

V is TRBV28 and J is TRBJ1-2; 7 nucleotides agree with TRBD1. Germline values: CDR1 MDHEN, CDR2 SYDVKM. V was pared by 5 bases and J by 2 bases, with 11 bases of the junction left unmatched. CDR3 size: 16 residues. The CDR3 sequence: CASSLTPGRGNYGYTF. The DNA for the CDR3 is TGTGCCAGCAGTCTAACTCCGGGCAGGGGGAACTATGGCTACACCTTC.

The CDR3 loop reads CASTSAGGVGQETQYF. The CDR3 DNA reads as TGCGCCAGCACCTCTGCGGGGGGGGTCGGGCAAGAGACCCAGTACTTC. The V gene is TRBV5-1, the J gene TRBJ2-5, with 9 bases fitting TRBD2. Trimming at V came to 6 bases and at J to 2 bases, leaving 11 bases not matched to a gene. Germline CDR1 and CDR2: SGHRS and YFSETQ. The CDR3 length is 16 residues.

In its sample, this clone was seen once. The chain carries TRBV2 and TRBJ2-7; D is uncertain. CDR1 and CDR2 from the germline V gene are SNHLY and FYNNEI. This CDR3 contains 14 residues. With 4 bases removed from V and 5 bases from J, the gap between germline ends came to 15 bases. This chain's CDR3 is CASSGPTVLNEQYF. The CDR3 DNA follows: TGTGCCAGCAGTGGTCCCACCGTCCTAAACGAGCAGTACTTC. Full variable domain (rest looked up from reference TRBV2 and TRBJ2-7): EPEVTQTPSHQVTQMGQEVILRCVPISNHLYFYWYRQILGQKVEFLVSFYNNEISEKSEIFDDQFSVERPDGSNFTLKIRSTKLEDSAMYFCASSGPTVLNEQYFGPGTRLTVT.

CDR3 region: CASSPPGQQSNYEQYF. The DNA of the CDR3 is TGTGCCAGCAGTCCCCCAGGACAGCAATCTAATTACGAGCAGTACTTC. This sequence joins TRBV28 and TRBJ2-7; D possibly corresponds to TRBD1 (6 bases). V was clipped by 5 bases and J by 4 bases, with 21 bases between them. CDR3 length: 16 amino acids. Germline CDR1 is MDHEN and CDR2 is SYDVKM.

The V gene is TRBV11-2, the J gene TRBJ2-7; 9 bases fit TRBD1. Germline CDR1 is SGHAT and CDR2 is FQNNGV. The CDR3 covers 15 residues. J lost 0 bases, V lost 5 bases, and 5 bases had no gene match. The CDR3, as DNA: TGTGCCAGCAGCGCGACAGGGGGTCACTCCTACGAGCAGTACTTC. The encoded protein is CASSATGGHSYEQYF.

This clone was seen just once. The chain employs TRBV27 and TRBJ1-2; D is undetermined. Trimming removed 0 bases from V and 5 bases from J, with 7 bases in between. Germline V gives CDR1 MNHEY, CDR2 SMNVEV (reference sequence). The CDR3 is made up of 13 amino acids. Written as DNA, the CDR3 is TGTGCCAGCAGTTTATCTCGGGGATATGGCTACACCTTC. Its translation: CASSLSRGYGYTF.

The chain joins TRBV7-9 to TRBJ2-2; the match to TRBD2 covers 8 bases. The V gene end was trimmed by 6 bases and the J gene end by 4 bases; junction bases not matched to a gene: 10. CDR3 length equals 16 residues. Germline CDR1 reads SEHNR; CDR2 reads FQNEAQ (reference sequence). The CDR3 DNA reads as TGTGCCAGCAGGGGGGCGGGGGGCGTCGGCACCGGGGAGCTGTTTTTT. This translates into CASRGAGGVGTGELFF.

The V and J genes are TRBV6-5 and TRBJ1-2; 7 bases are shared with TRBD1. Germline V gene data show CDR1 as MNHEY and CDR2 as SVGAGI. After removal of 2 bases from V and 6 bases from J, the junction contained 9 bases not matched to a gene. CDR3 size: 15 residues. The CDR3 coding sequence is TGTGCCAGCAGTTACGGGGCAGGGGGATCGGATGGCTACACCTTC. Translated, it gives CASSYGAGGSDGYTF.

Here the CDR3 DNA reads TGTGCCAGCAGTTTATCTTTCAGGGGGCGAGGTTCCTATAATTCACCCCTCCACTTT. Residues: CASSLSFRGRGSYNSPLHF. The chain combines TRBV27 with TRBJ1-6; TRBD1 matches at 8 bases. The ends lost 0 bases at V and 1 base at J; junction bases unmatched: 8. In germline, CDR1 is MNHEY, CDR2 SMNVEV (reference sequence). The CDR3 length is 19 residues.

The chain combines TRBV5-6 with TRBJ2-1; no clear D. The CDR3 length is 16 residues. Germline V CDR1 and CDR2: SGHDT, YYEEEE. Trimming left V 4 bases short and J 6 bases short, with 20 bases between. The CDR3 DNA is TGTGCCAGCAGCATCTGGGCCCAACTCAAAATCAATGAGCAGTTCTTC. Translated: CASSIWAQLKINEQFF. Full variable domain (remainder filled in from reference TRBV5-6 and TRBJ2-1): DAGVTQSPTHLIKTRGQQVTLRCSPKSGHDTVSWYQQALGQGPQFIFQYYEEEERQRGNFPDRFSGHQFPNYSSELNVNALLLGDSALYLCASSIWAQLKINEQFFGPGTRLTVL.

This chain connects TRBV19 to TRBJ1-2; TRBD1 aligns across 11 bases. V lost 3 bases to trimming and J lost 8 bases; unmatched junction nucleotides: 8. From germline, CDR1 is LNHDA and CDR2 SQIVND (reference sequence). CDR3 size: 15 residues. The CDR3 loop is CASSMYGGQGDGYTF. Here the CDR3 DNA reads TGTGCCAGTAGTATGTATGGGGGACAGGGGGACGGCTACACCTTC.

This rearrangement joins TRBV7-2 to TRBJ2-5, with 9 positions matching TRBD1. The J call may be incorrect, as the DNA end agrees better with TRBJ2-7. The germline V gene has CDR1 SGHTA and CDR2 FQGNSA. The CDR3 length is 16 residues. The DNA for the CDR3 is TGTGCCAGCAGCTTAGCAGGGACAGGGCCGACCTACGAGCAGTACTTC. This sequence encodes CASSLAGTGPTYEQYF.

J is TRBJ2-1 and V is TRBV4-1, with D perhaps TRBD1 (6 bases). Germline lookup yields CDR1 MGHRA and CDR2 YSYEKL. The ends were cut back, 4 bases at V and 3 bases at J, with 13 bases in the middle. The CDR3 has 15 residues. As DNA, the CDR3 is TGCGCCAGCAGCCTAGAACAGGGAAACTACAATGAGCAGTTCTTC. Its protein is CASSLEQGNYNEQFF.

The genes are TRBV7-9 and TRBJ2-1; maybe TRBD2 (6 bases). Trimming pared 5 bases from V and 4 bases from J, leaving 21 bases between. This CDR3 is 17 amino acids long. Germline lookup yields CDR1 SEHNR and CDR2 FQNEAQ (reference sequence). DNA for the CDR3: TGTGCCAGCAGCGGACGGGACTTACTAGCCCGGTACAATGAGCAGTTCTTC. Amino acid sequence: CASSGRDLLARYNEQFF.

This clone is a singleton in its sample. The chain links TRBV10-3 to TRBJ2-7; D ambiguous. V lost 2 bases and J lost 3, with 8 bases in between. Germline V gene sequence: CDR1 ENHRY, CDR2 SYGVKD. This CDR3 is 13 amino acids long. CDR3 loop: CAISEENYYEQYF. Here the CDR3 DNA reads TGTGCCATCAGTGAGGAGAATTACTACGAGCAGTACTTC.

V is TRBV29-1 and J is TRBJ2-4, with D possibly TRBD2 on 5 matching bases. Germline loops: CDR1 SQVTM, CDR2 ANQGSEA. CDR3 size: 11 residues. Deletions cut 6 bases from V and 3 bases from J, with 6 bases between. In DNA form, the CDR3 reads TGCAGCGTACGGGACAAAAACATTCAGTACTTC. Amino acid sequence: CSVRDKNIQYF.

V gene TRBV15 combines with J gene TRBJ2-7; TRBD1 agrees at 7 bases. J gave up 3 bases and V 1 base, and 3 bases lay outside the gene matches. Germline CDR1 LNHNV, CDR2 YYDKDF (reference sequence). This CDR3 comprises 14 residues. CDR3 protein: CATSRVTGNYEQYF. The CDR3 DNA reads TGTGCCACCAGCAGAGTGACAGGGAACTACGAGCAGTACTTC.

The J gene is TRBJ2-7, the V gene TRBV5-6; TRBD2 is a possible D gene (5 bases). The germline CDR1 and CDR2 sequences are SGHDT and YYEEEE. This CDR3 has 15 amino acids. The V end was cut by 5 bases, the J end by 3 bases, with 18 bases between. The CDR3 sequence is CASSVGRGGGYEQYF. In DNA, the CDR3 is TGTGCCAGCAGTGTGGGCCGAGGAGGAGGCTACGAGCAGTACTTC.

This clone was counted only a few times. This chain connects TRBV25-1 to TRBJ2-2; D perhaps matches TRBD1 (5 bases). This CDR3 comprises 15 residues. Germline V gene data show CDR1 as MGHDK and CDR2 as SYGVNS. The germline V and J ends were trimmed by 4 bases and 0 bases, with 9 bases remaining between them. The chain's CDR3 is CASSGTNANTGELFF. CDR3 bases: TGTGCCAGCAGTGGGACAAACGCGAACACCGGGGAGCTGTTTTTT.

The genes are TRBV4-1 and TRBJ2-7, with 7 positions matching TRBD1. This CDR3 has 13 amino acids. V was pared by 5 bases and J by 3 bases, with 4 bases of the junction left unmatched. Germline V gives CDR1 MGHRA, CDR2 YSYEKL. CDR3 protein: CASSDRVFYEQYF. DNA of the CDR3: TGCGCCAGCAGCGACAGGGTATTCTACGAGCAGTACTTC.

This clone was counted a single time. This rearrangement joins TRBV7-9 to TRBJ1-2; D call uncertain. The CDR3 sequence is 13 residues long. The ends were cut back, 3 bases at V and 3 bases at J, with 8 bases in the middle. Per germline, CDR1 SEHNR and CDR2 FQNEAQ (reference sequence). The CDR3 is CASSFPGDYGYTF. The CDR3 region has the DNA TGTGCCAGCAGCTTTCCAGGTGACTATGGCTACACCTTC. The whole variable domain, filled in from reference TRBV7-9 and TRBJ1-2, reads DTGVSQNPRHKITKRGQNVTFRCDPISEHNRLYWYRQTLGQGPEFLTYFQNEAQLEKSRLLSDRFSAERPKGSFSTLEIQRTEQGDSAMYLCASSFPGDYGYTFGSGTRLTVV.

This sequence joins TRBV11-2 and TRBJ2-5; D is unclear. Looked up from germline, CDR1 is SGHAT and CDR2 is FQNNGV. The CDR3 totals 11 residues. The V gene lost 3 bases and the J gene lost 5 bases, with 4 bases spanning the gap. The CDR3 sequence: CASSFEETQYF. DNA for the CDR3: TGTGCCAGCAGCTTTGAGGAGACCCAGTACTTC. Full variable domain (missing parts from reference TRBV11-2 and TRBJ2-5): EAGVAQSPRYKIIEKRQSVAFWCNPISGHATLYWYQQILGQGPKLLIQFQNNGVVDDSQLPKDRFSAERLKGVDSTLKIQPAKLEDSAVYLCASSFEETQYFGPGTRLLVL.

The genes are TRBV27 and TRBJ1-2; perhaps TRBD1 as D (6 bases). Trimming removed 6 bases at V and 8 bases at J, with 25 bases between. Germline V gene data show CDR1 as MNHEY and CDR2 as SMNVEV (reference sequence). This CDR3 has 16 residues. The CDR3 protein is CASRSGWVGGLGGYTF. The CDR3, as DNA: TGTGCCAGCAGATCGGGTTGGGTGGGGGGGCTTGGAGGCTACACCTTC.

The chain employs TRBV5-1 and TRBJ2-7; D is unresolved. The CDR3 runs 14 residues. Trimming took 0 bases from V and 1 from J, leaving 8 bases between them. In germline, CDR1 is SGHRS, CDR2 YFSETQ. The CDR3 DNA sequence: TGCGCCAGCAGCTTGGATGGCAGTTCCTACGAGCAGTACTTC. Its translation: CASSLDGSSYEQYF.

The V and J genes are TRBV6-5 and TRBJ1-1; D ambiguous. Per the germline V gene, CDR1 is MNHEY and CDR2 is SVGAGI. This CDR3 has 11 amino acids. Trimming removed 7 bases at V and 1 base at J, with 4 bases between. CDR3: CASTSNTEAFF. CDR3 DNA: TGTGCCAGCACGTCGAACACTGAAGCTTTCTTT.

The chain links TRBV10-2 to TRBJ2-3, with 8 bases identical to TRBD2. V dropped 3 bases and J dropped 6; count of bases not matched to a gene: 8. The CDR3 contains 15 residues. Germline V CDR1 and CDR2: WSHSY, SAAADI. CDR3 nucleotides: TGCGCCAGCAGTGACGCGGGGGGCGAGAGGGATACGCAGTATTTT. Amino acids: CASSDAGGERDTQYF.

The gene calls are TRBV7-9 and TRBJ2-1, with a possible D match to TRBD2 (6 bases). V lost 5 bases and J 3 bases, leaving 17 bases between the germline ends. CDR3 size: 16 residues. Per the germline V gene, CDR1 is SEHNR and CDR2 is FQNEAQ (reference sequence). The CDR3 here is CASSDGTLTYYNEQFF. The CDR3 DNA is TGTGCCAGCAGCGATGGGACTCTAACTTACTACAATGAGCAGTTCTTC.

The rearrangement uses TRBV27 and TRBJ1-2; D perhaps matches TRBD1 (5 bases). This CDR3 region has 13 residues. Germline loops: CDR1 MNHEY, CDR2 SMNVEV (reference sequence). Between the trimmed V and J ends, which lost 0 bases and 7 bases, there was a span of 9 bases. The CDR3 is CASSLSHRSGYTF. CDR3 nucleotides: TGTGCCAGCAGTTTATCCCACAGGTCTGGCTACACCTTC.

The V gene is TRBV7-8, the J gene TRBJ1-6; D call uncertain. Looked up from germline, CDR1 is SGHVS and CDR2 is FQNEAQ. The CDR3 runs 12 residues. Trimming took 5 bases from V and 9 from J, leaving 8 bases between them. The CDR3 bases are TGTGCCAGCAGCCCCGGAGGTTCACCCCTCCACTTT. Protein: CASSPGGSPLHF.